This entry lists 22 T cell receptor beta chains sequenced from one sample in a study of HIV-infected patients and healthy controls. Reverse transcription used approximately 500 ng RNA and constant-region primers for alpha and beta. Using multiplexing indices, alpha and beta chain libraries were generated apart by chain-specific third strand synthesis. One entry per CDR3 protein results from TCRdb running MiXCR on the 5' RACE reads. The sample consists of almost 25,000 distinct CDR3 sequences, 8.5% of them appearing once. Whole blood was used without fractionation, so all unsorted peripheral T cells were included. Sequences were obtained from blood. These receptor sequences come from an adult in good health.

The chain has TRBV24-1 and TRBJ2-3, with D unclear. Deletions cut 2 bases from V and 2 bases from J, with 4 bases between. In germline, CDR1 is KGHDR, CDR2 SFDVKD. The length of the CDR3 is 13 residues. CDR3 amino acids: CATSDSHTDTQYF. CDR3 bases: TGTGCCACCAGTGATTCACACACAGATACGCAGTATTTT.

This clonotype was picked up many times. The chain recombines TRBV20-1 with TRBJ1-6, with D unresolved. Germline CDR1 is DFQATT and CDR2 is SNEGSKA (reference sequence). CDR3 length equals 16 residues. V dropped 6 bases and J dropped 7 bases, with 22 bases sitting between them. The CDR3, as DNA: TGCAGTGCCCTTCCTGAGCTCAAAAGCGGGAATTCACCCCTCCACTTT. This encodes CSALPELKSGNSPLHF.

The sample holds many counts of this clonotype. The V gene is TRBV20-1, the J gene TRBJ1-5; TRBD1 agrees at 8 bases. In germline, CDR1 is DFQATT, CDR2 SNEGSKA (reference sequence). The length of the CDR3 is 13 residues. V lost 5 bases to trimming and J lost 4 bases; unmatched junction nucleotides: 4. The CDR3 is CSAPDRVNQPQHF. The CDR3 DNA reads as TGCAGTGCTCCGGACAGGGTAAATCAGCCCCAGCATTTT.

This clonotype was counted between two and nine times. V gene TRBV7-9 combines with J gene TRBJ2-1; D may match TRBD1 or TRBD2 (5 bases each). Trimming removed 10 bases from V and 4 bases from J, with 20 bases in between. Germline V CDR1 and CDR2: SEHNR, FQNEAQ (reference sequence). CDR3 length: 15 amino acids. The CDR3 loop is CATLPRGTRYNEQFF. The CDR3, as DNA: TGTGCCACGCTCCCCCGGGGCACCAGGTACAATGAGCAGTTCTTC.

This clonotype was seen ten or more times. The chain is built from TRBV19 and TRBJ2-4; 7 nucleotides line up with TRBD2. CDR1 is LNHDA, CDR2 SQIVND, per germline (reference sequence). This CDR3 comprises 19 residues. Germline trimming cut 5 bases from V and 1 base from J; bases unmatched to any gene: 17. The CDR3 sequence is CASSPTSGGINTAKNIQYF. The CDR3 DNA reads as TGTGCCAGTAGTCCTACCTCCGGGGGGATAAATACGGCCAAAAACATTCAGTACTTC.

The rearrangement links TRBV20-1 to TRBJ2-3, with 12 bases aligning to TRBD2. Per the germline V gene, CDR1 is DFQATT and CDR2 is SNEGSKA (reference sequence). With 5 bases clipped from V and 2 bases from J, the junction kept 5 bases outside the gene matches. The CDR3 extends over 15 amino acids. The CDR3 coding sequence is TGCAGTGCTTCGACTAGCGGGGGATCCACAGATACGCAGTATTTT. Translating gives CSASTSGGSTDTQYF.

This rearrangement joins TRBV7-3 to TRBJ2-3, with 9 bases aligning to TRBD2. The CDR3 covers 15 residues. V trimming: 2 bases; J trimming: 4 bases; junction bases outside the gene matches: 4. CDR1 and CDR2 (germline): SGHTA, FQGTGA. CDR3 loop: CASSLALAGPDTQYF. DNA for the CDR3: TGTGCCAGCAGCTTAGCGCTAGCGGGGCCAGATACGCAGTATTTT. The full variable domain, its missing parts supplied by reference TRBV7-3 and TRBJ2-3, is GAGVSQTPSNKVTEKGKYVELRCDPISGHTALYWYRQSLGQGPEFLIYFQGTGAADDSGLPNDRFFAVRPEGSVSTLKIQRTERGDSAVYLCASSLALAGPDTQYFGPGTRLTVL.

This rearrangement joins TRBV5-5 to TRBJ2-3, with 11 bases lining up with TRBD1. Per the germline V gene, CDR1 is SGHKS and CDR2 is YYEKEE (reference sequence). The CDR3 sequence is 16 residues long. The ends lost 2 bases at V and 4 bases at J; junction bases unmatched: 6. CDR3 nucleotide sequence: TGTGCCAGCAGCTTTACCGGGACAGGGGGTGCAGATACGCAGTATTTT. This codes for CASSFTGTGGADTQYF. Combining the CDR3 with reference TRBV5-5 and TRBJ2-3 gives the whole variable domain DAGVTQSPTHLIKTRGQQVTLRCSPISGHKSVSWYQQVLGQGPQFIFQYYEKEERGRGNFPDRFSARQFPNYSSELNVNALLLGDSALYLCASSFTGTGGADTQYFGPGTRLTVL.

V is TRBV5-1 and J is TRBJ2-5; 8 bases are shared with TRBD1. From germline, CDR1 is SGHRS and CDR2 YFSETQ. J gave up 5 bases and V 3 bases, and 6 bases lay outside the gene matches. This CDR3 comprises 14 residues. DNA for the CDR3: TGCGCCAGCAGCTCTGGACAGGGACGGGAGACCCAGTACTTC. Residues: CASSSGQGRETQYF.

This clonotype was counted many times. This chain joins TRBV5-1 and TRBJ1-5; no clear D. The CDR3 runs 14 residues. CDR1 and CDR2 (germline): SGHRS, YFSETQ. V shed 0 bases and J shed 5 bases, with 9 bases lying between them. CDR3 residues: CASSLAGIDQPQHF. The CDR3 coding sequence is TGCGCCAGCAGCTTGGCTGGGATCGATCAGCCCCAGCATTTT.

The J gene is TRBJ2-1, the V gene TRBV20-1; either TRBD1 or TRBD2 may fit D (5 bases each). The CDR3 is 15 residues long. V was clipped by 3 bases and J by 4 bases, with 16 bases between them. Germline loops: CDR1 DFQATT, CDR2 SNEGSKA (reference sequence). The CDR3 nucleotides read TGCAGTGCTAGCGGTGGTTTGGGGGTATACAATGAGCAGTTCTTC. Amino acids: CSASGGLGVYNEQFF.

This clonotype was seen many times. The chain links TRBV3-1 to TRBJ1-1; D unresolved. This CDR3 has 14 amino acids. Germline V gene sequence: CDR1 LGHDT, CDR2 YNNKEL (reference sequence). Between the trimmed V and J ends, which lost 0 bases and 1 base, there was a span of 6 bases. CDR3 sequence: CASSQEMGNTEAFF. In nucleotides, the CDR3 is TGTGCCAGCAGCCAAGAAATGGGGAACACTGAAGCTTTCTTT.

By sample share, this clonotype is medium-sized (0.01 to 0.1%). The rearrangement joins TRBV4-1 to TRBJ1-5, with 10 bases fitting TRBD1. The CDR3 runs to 18 residues. V shed 0 bases, J shed 3 bases, and the junction held 8 bases outside the gene matches. Per the germline V gene, CDR1 is MGHRA and CDR2 is YSYEKL. The CDR3 DNA reads as TGCGCCAGCAGCCAAGACATATTCGGGACAGGGGACAATCAGCCCCAGCATTTT. This translates into CASSQDIFGTGDNQPQHF.

This clonotype was counted only a few times. The chain couples TRBV20-1 to TRBJ2-7, with TRBD1 matching over 7 bases. Germline CDR1 DFQATT, CDR2 SNEGSKA (reference sequence). After removal of 6 bases from V and 3 bases from J, the junction contained 8 bases not matched to a gene. This CDR3 is built from 13 residues. CDR3 DNA sequence: TGCAGTGCAACCGGGACAGCGGACTACGAGCAGTACTTC. It specifies CSATGTADYEQYF.

This clonotype was seen repeatedly, ten times or more. The rearrangement uses TRBV6-5 and TRBJ1-2; TRBD1 might be the D (5 bases). Germline CDR1 is MNHEY and CDR2 is SVGAGI. V lost 6 bases and J lost 5, with 13 bases in between. The CDR3 is 13 amino acids. The CDR3 protein is CASSRPTGYGYTF. As DNA, the CDR3 is TGTGCCAGCAGCCGCCCCACAGGATATGGCTACACCTTC.

This clonotype was seen many times. The V gene is TRBV29-1, the J gene TRBJ2-7; 8 bases are shared with TRBD1. CDR1 and CDR2 (germline): SQVTM, ANQGSEA. The CDR3 extends over 13 amino acids. Trimming at V came to 7 bases and at J to 2 bases, leaving 7 bases not matched to a gene. CDR3 in amino acids: CSATQGGPYEQYF. The CDR3 DNA reads TGCAGCGCCACACAGGGGGGCCCCTACGAGCAGTACTTC.

The sample holds many counts of this clonotype. This sequence joins TRBV29-1 and TRBJ2-6; D is uncertain. The CDR3 covers 12 residues. Trimming shortened V by 6 bases and J by 3 bases, and 6 bases separated the two germline ends. From germline, CDR1 is SQVTM and CDR2 ANQGSEA. Here the CDR3 reads CSVQIGANVLTF. DNA for the CDR3: TGCAGCGTCCAAATTGGGGCCAACGTCCTGACTTTC.

This clonotype was found a few times. The junction and the germline gene differ at one end; a read error may be behind it. The CDR3: CASSYSEGGNTMYF. In DNA form, the CDR3 reads TGTGCCAGCAGTTACTCCGAGGGAGGAAACACCATGTATTTT. V gene TRBV6-5 combines with J gene TRBJ1-3; D is undetermined. The germline gives CDR1 MNHEY, CDR2 SVGAGI. This CDR3 contains 14 residues.

This clonotype was found many times. The chain joins TRBV20-1 to TRBJ1-1; 12 bases agree with TRBD1. The V gene's germline CDR1 is DFQATT and CDR2 SNEGSKA (reference sequence). Losses at the gene ends were 6 bases for V and 5 bases for J; bases not matched to a gene: 10. The CDR3 is 15 residues long. The DNA for the CDR3 is TGCAGTGCAACCGGGACAGGGGGCCTAGGGACTGAAGCTTTCTTT. Amino acid sequence: CSATGTGGLGTEAFF.

This clonotype was seen at least ten times. The V and J genes are TRBV11-2 and TRBJ2-7; D call uncertain. Trimming cost V 3 bases and J 0 bases, with 3 bases left between them. This CDR3 comprises 12 residues. From germline, CDR1 is SGHAT and CDR2 FQNNGV. The CDR3 protein is CASSFDSYEQYF. DNA for the CDR3: TGTGCCAGCAGCTTCGACTCCTACGAGCAGTACTTC.

This clonotype was detected only a few times. The rearrangement links TRBV6-6 to TRBJ1-5, with D perhaps matching TRBD1 (6 bases). Germline V lookup: CDR1 MNHNY, CDR2 SVGAGI (reference sequence). V shed 6 bases and J shed 2 bases, with 14 bases lying between them. There are 15 residues in the CDR3. The CDR3 is CASSHRVEGNQPQHF. The CDR3 coding sequence is TGTGCCAGCAGCCACAGGGTTGAGGGCAATCAGCCCCAGCATTTT.

CDR3 loop: CASSARPGPPETQYF. In nucleotides, the CDR3 is TGTGCCAGCAGTGCGCGGCCGGGCCCTCCGGAGACCCAGTACTTC. The chain is built from TRBV27 and TRBJ2-5; the D is unclear. The CDR3 has 15 residues. Trimming took off 5 bases at V and 5 bases at J, with 18 bases between the two ends. Germline-derived CDR1 and CDR2 are MNHEY and SMNVEV (reference sequence).